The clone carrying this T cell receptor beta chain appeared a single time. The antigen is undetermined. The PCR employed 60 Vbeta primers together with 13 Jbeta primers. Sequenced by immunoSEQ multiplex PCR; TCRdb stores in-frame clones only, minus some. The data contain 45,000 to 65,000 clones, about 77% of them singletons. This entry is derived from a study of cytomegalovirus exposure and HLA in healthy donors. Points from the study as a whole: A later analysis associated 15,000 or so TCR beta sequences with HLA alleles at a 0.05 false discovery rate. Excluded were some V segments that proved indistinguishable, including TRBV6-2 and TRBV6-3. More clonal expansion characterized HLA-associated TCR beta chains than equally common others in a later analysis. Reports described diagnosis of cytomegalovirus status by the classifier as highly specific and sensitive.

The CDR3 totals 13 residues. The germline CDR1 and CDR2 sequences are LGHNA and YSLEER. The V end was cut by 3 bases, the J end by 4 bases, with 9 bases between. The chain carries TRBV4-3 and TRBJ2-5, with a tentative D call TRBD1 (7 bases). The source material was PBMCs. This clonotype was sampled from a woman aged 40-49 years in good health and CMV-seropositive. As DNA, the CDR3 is TGCGCCAGCAGCCAGCAGGGGGGAGAGACCCAGTACTTC. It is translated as CASSQQGGETQYF.